These T cell receptor beta chains were read from a single sample in a study of cytomegalovirus exposure and HLA in healthy donors. Sequencing used immunoSEQ multiplex PCR; TCRdb keeps in-frame clones, though not all of them. The sample lists under 200,000 clones, roughly 80% occurring once. Sequenced input: PBMCs. The receptors here all came from a woman younger than 35 in good health and CMV-seronegative. The conserved cysteine and the conserved F or W are not part of the CDR3 here. Each record gives: V gene, J gene, D gene, CDR3 protein. D genes are given only for firm matches.

TRBV7-2	TRBJ1-4	.	ASSRSSEKLF
TRBV2	TRBJ2-2	TRBD2	ASRGTSENTGELF
TRBV6-5	TRBJ2-3	TRBD2	ASSLFGTSPDTQY
TRBV9	TRBJ2-1	.	ASSVFLHSVYNEQF
TRBV27	TRBJ1-1	.	ASGGGREAF
TRBV7-9	TRBJ1-1	TRBD1	ASSPGGPEAF
TRBV19	TRBJ1-2	TRBD1	ASRPGTVLYGYT
TRBV6-5	TRBJ2-7	.	ASSYSAGGAYEQY
TRBV27	TRBJ2-7	TRBD2	ASSWTSGSYEQY
TRBV10-3	TRBJ2-2	TRBD1	AISEETGLSTGELF
TRBV7-9	TRBJ2-5	TRBD2	ASSKTSGISETQY
TRBV11-2	TRBJ1-2	.	ASSLFQTDSYGYT
TRBV28	TRBJ2-1	TRBD2	ASSFPSSSGRAENEQF
TRBV18	TRBJ1-1	.	ASSPPGGTEAF
TRBV7-2	TRBJ2-1	TRBD2	ASSLAGRTSGMNEQF
TRBV4-3	TRBJ1-3	.	ASSQERASISGNTIY
TRBV6-1	TRBJ2-1	.	ASSEVRGYHEQF
TRBV19	TRBJ2-5	TRBD1	ASSPRTGIKETQY
TRBV6-1	TRBJ2-5	TRBD2	ASTQREGLGETQY
TRBV6-5	TRBJ1-6	.	ASSIGREYNSPLH